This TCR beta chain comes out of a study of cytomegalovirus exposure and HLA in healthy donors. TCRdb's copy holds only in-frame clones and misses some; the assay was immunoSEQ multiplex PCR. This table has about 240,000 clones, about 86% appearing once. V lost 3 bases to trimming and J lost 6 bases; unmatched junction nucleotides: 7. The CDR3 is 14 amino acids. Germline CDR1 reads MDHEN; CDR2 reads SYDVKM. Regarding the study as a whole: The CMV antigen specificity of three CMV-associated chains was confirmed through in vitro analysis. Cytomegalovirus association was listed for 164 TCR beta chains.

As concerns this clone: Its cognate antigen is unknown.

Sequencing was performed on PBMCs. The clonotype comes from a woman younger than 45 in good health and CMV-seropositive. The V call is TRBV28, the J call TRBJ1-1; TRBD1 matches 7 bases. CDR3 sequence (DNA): TGTGCCAGCAGTTTGTGGACAGGAGGGTCTGAAGCTTTCTTT. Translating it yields CASSLWTGGSEAFF.